This T cell receptor (beta chain) was profiled in a study of T cells in tuberculosis. Whole-study results and caveats: Some low-affinity tetramer-binding T cells may be absent from this sample.

The repertoire was sequenced with immunoSEQ multiplex PCR; TCRdb's copy has only in-frame clones and lacks some. The sample yields around 60,000 clones, 81% seen once. From germline, CDR1 is SGDLS and CDR2 YYNGEE. Trimming cost V 4 bases and J 1 base, with 16 bases left between them. This CDR3 spans 16 amino acids. Sorting used thawed, overnight-rested PBMC stained with anti-CD3, a viability dye and GMM-loaded CD1B tetramer. The lipid loaded on the CD1B tetramers was C32 glucose monomycolate from Rhodococcus equi. Tetramer-sorted PBMC had been CD14 monocyte-depleted before freezing. The source of this sequence is an adult woman with latent tuberculosis. The J gene is TRBJ2-3, the V gene TRBV9, with a possible D match to TRBD2 (6 bases). The sequenced sample was CD1b-GMM tetramer-negative cells sorted from PBMCs. Here the CDR3 reads CASSPLPASGTDTQYF. The CDR3 bases are TGTGCCAGCAGCCCCCTGCCCGCTAGCGGCACAGATACGCAGTATTTT.